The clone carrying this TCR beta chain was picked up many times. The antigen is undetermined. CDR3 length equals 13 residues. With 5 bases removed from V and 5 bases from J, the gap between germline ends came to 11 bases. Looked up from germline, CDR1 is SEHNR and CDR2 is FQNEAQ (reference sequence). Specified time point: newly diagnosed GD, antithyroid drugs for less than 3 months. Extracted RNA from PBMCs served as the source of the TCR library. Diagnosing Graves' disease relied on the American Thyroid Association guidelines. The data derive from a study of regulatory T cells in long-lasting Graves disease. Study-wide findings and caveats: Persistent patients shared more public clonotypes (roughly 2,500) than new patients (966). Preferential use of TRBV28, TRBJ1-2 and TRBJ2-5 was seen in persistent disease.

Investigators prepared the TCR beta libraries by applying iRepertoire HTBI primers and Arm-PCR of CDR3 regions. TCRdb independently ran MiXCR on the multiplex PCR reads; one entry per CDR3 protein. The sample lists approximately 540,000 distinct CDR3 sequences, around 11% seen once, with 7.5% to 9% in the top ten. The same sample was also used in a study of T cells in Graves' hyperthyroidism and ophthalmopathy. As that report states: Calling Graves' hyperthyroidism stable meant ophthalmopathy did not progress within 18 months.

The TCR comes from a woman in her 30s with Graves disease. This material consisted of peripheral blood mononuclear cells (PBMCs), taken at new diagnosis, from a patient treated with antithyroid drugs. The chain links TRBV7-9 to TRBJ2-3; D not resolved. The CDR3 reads CASSPRVEDTQYF. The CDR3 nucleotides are TGTGCCAGCAGCCCCCGAGTAGAAGATACGCAGTATTTT. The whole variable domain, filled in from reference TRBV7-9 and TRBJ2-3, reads DTGVSQNPRHKITKRGQNVTFRCDPISEHNRLYWYRQTLGQGPEFLTYFQNEAQLEKSRLLSDRFSAERPKGSFSTLEIQRTEQGDSAMYLCASSPRVEDTQYFGPGTRLTVL.